This T cell receptor beta chain was obtained from a study of T cell clonality in common variable immunodeficiency (dated by TCRdb to between 2014 and 2017). Diagnosis of CVID followed standard criteria, namely serum IgG, IgA and/or IgM below the normal range together with specific antibody deficiency. A total of roughly 44 subjects (roughly 15 female and some 30 male; age range roughly 8 to 70 years, mean age roughly 40) were included in the CVID group. Predominantly Caucasian heritage was noted among both the CVID patients and the healthy controls. Replacement immunoglobulin therapy had been administered to all CVID subjects for at least one year at the time of study participation. At blood collection, none of the CVID subjects was ill or on immunomodulatory or immunosuppressive medication. Heparinized peripheral whole blood samples of roughly 4.5 to 8 ml were collected from each donor. Genomic DNA from adults with common variable immune deficiency (CVID) and from healthy adult controls was the source for sequencing TCRbeta CDR3 repertoires. Diluted blood was subjected to density centrifugation over Hypaque 1077 or Ficoll-Paque for isolation of peripheral blood mononuclear cells. Genomic DNA was obtained from unsorted mononuclear cells using either Qiagen column purification or a centrifugation-based method.

On the study overall, not on this receptor specifically: According to the authors, figuring out what caused the increased clonality in CVID would require sequencing the repertoires of T cell subpopulations. Patient heterogeneity within the CVID cohort put limits on correlating repertoire features with clinical complications. Even though DNA input was equal, the average per sample came to 82,000 or so unique sequences for controls compared with approximately 29,000 for CVID samples. Compared with healthy controls, CVID subjects showed increased TCRbeta clonality (t-test p = 0.018), a feature most characteristic of about a third of subjects. Reportedly, TCRbeta sequences from CVID had fewer deletions and N-nucleotide insertions, and highly modified clones with 13 or more V deletions were absent from CVID. Healthy controls shared more TCRbeta clones with each other than CVID subjects shared among themselves (p < 0.0001).

Taken from cysteine to phenylalanine, the CDR3 has 14 residues. Part of the CDR3 DNA is given, 33 bases translated from base 1. V sheds 6 bases and J sheds 0 bases, leaving 11 bases between their ends. The CDR1 and CDR2 encoded by the germline V gene are SNHLY and FYNNEI. The table lists this clone with many counts. Its antigen is unknown. Read sequence stops 3 residues before the CDR3 end, and the germline J gene provides the missing end. Equivalent amounts of genomic DNA from CVID and control samples were used as sequencing input. For every sample, a 60 bp segment covering the rearranged TCRbeta CDR3 region was amplified and then sequenced. The immunoSEQ assay, a bias-corrected multiplex PCR combined with high-throughput sequencing, was used to amplify TCRbeta. For the original study's pipeline: Every unique nucleotide sequence counted as a clone and was annotated with V, D and J genes, copy number and frequency. Sequences were labeled productive if in frame, and non-productive if out of frame or containing stop codons. As previously described, clonality was computed from Shannon's entropy. The predicted amino acid sequences of productive clones were used to derive mean CDR3 Kyte-Doolittle hydropathy. The R hclust function was used to hierarchically cluster scaled V gene usage with Manhattan distance and complete linkage. Sharing of clones by CDR3 amino acid sequence was evaluated through resampling of 12 repertoires per group over 100 rounds. The repertoires were searched for 70 published EBV-specific TCRbeta sequences and almost 250 published CMV-specific TCRbeta sequences. After two CVID samples that produced fewer than 10,000 sequences were dropped from the analysis, some 41 CVID repertoires remained. The immuneACCESS repertoire file appears here via TCRdb, limited to in-frame rearrangements. These files lack a portion of the clones; in checked studies, under half of the deficit traces to unresolved V genes, and the cause of the others is not known. The V and J calls and clone size were taken over from that table, and D and trimming were inferred from the DNA. Across this sample, fewer than 30,000 clones were tabulated and none appeared just once. The ten largest clones add up to under 3.5% of the sample.

Sequences were obtained from peripheral blood mononuclear cells. The sequence was collected from a human donor with common variable immunodeficiency. Recombination joined TRBV2 with TRBJ1-1; D gene: possibly TRBD1, on 6 matching bases. CDR3 sequence: CASRLQGVNTEAFF. The sequenced CDR3 bases are TGTGCCAGCAGGCTACAGGGAGTGAACACTGAA.